These T cell receptor beta chains were read from a single sample in a study of spatial heterogeneity in lung cancer. TCRdb fed the 5' RACE reads into MiXCR, producing one record per CDR3 protein. The table records roughly 82,000 distinct CDR3 sequences, roughly 12% of them present only once. Here the sequenced sample was PBMCs, taken at surgery. The receptors come from a male donor with early-stage non-small cell lung cancer. The CDR3 runs from the conserved cysteine through the conserved F or W. The D gene is left open where the match is weak. Clone size appears in some rows only: once, few, many, or a class for an expanded clone.

D gene	V gene	CDR3 length	clone size	J gene	CDR3 protein	CDR3 DNA
-	TRBV5-1	14	-	TRBJ1-2	CASSLGRGARGYTF	TGCGCCAGCAGCTTGGGTCGGGGGGCGCGGGGCTACACCTTC
TRBD1	TRBV19	13	few	TRBJ1-5	CASSDRGNQPQHF	TGTGCCAGTAGCGACAGGGGAAATCAGCCCCAGCATTTT
-	TRBV20-1	14	-	TRBJ2-5	CSARDLQGRKTQYF	TGCAGTGCTAGGGATCTACAGGGGAGGAAGACCCAGTACTTC
TRBD2	TRBV20-1	18	-	TRBJ2-3	CSAPPAAGVRGLPDTQYF	TGCAGTGCTCCCCCGGCAGCGGGGGTCCGCGGGCTACCAGATACGCAGTATTTT
-	TRBV24-1	16	-	TRBJ2-3	CATSDPTRGSTDTQYF	TGTGCCACCAGTGACCCGACTAGGGGCAGCACAGATACGCAGTATTTT
-	TRBV19	12	few	TRBJ1-5	CASSVGGQPQHF	TGTGCCAGTAGTGTTGGGGGTCAGCCCCAGCATTTT
-	TRBV5-1	16	few	TRBJ2-2	CASSLGGPPNTGELFF	TGCGCCAGCAGCTTGGGAGGCCCGCCGAACACCGGGGAGCTGTTTTTT
-	TRBV6-5	12	many	TRBJ1-2	CASNAGPGGYTF	TGTGCCAGCAACGCCGGGCCAGGCGGCTACACCTTC
-	TRBV24-1	14	few	TRBJ2-1	CATSDQGARNEQFF	TGTGCCACCAGTGATCAAGGGGCAAGGAATGAGCAGTTCTTC
TRBD2	TRBV7-3	15	-	TRBJ2-1	CASSLEGLKYNEQFF	TGTGCCAGCAGCTTAGAGGGACTAAAATACAATGAGCAGTTCTTC
-	TRBV6-6	12	few	TRBJ2-5	CASSYTEETQYF	TGTGCCAGCAGTTACACCGAAGAGACCCAGTACTTC
-	TRBV7-9	16	few	TRBJ2-5	CASSLIGQRVSETQYF	TGTGCCAGCAGCTTAATAGGACAGCGGGTTTCAGAGACCCAGTACTTC
TRBD2	TRBV20-1	17	few	TRBJ2-5	CSARTLAGGRMGETQYF	TGCAGTGCTAGAACACTAGCGGGAGGGCGGATGGGAGAGACCCAGTACTTC
-	TRBV2	13	-	TRBJ1-6	CASMGPPNSPLHF	TGTGCCAGCATGGGACCGCCTAATTCACCCCTCCACTTT